This passage covers 20 T cell receptor beta chains from one sample sequenced in a study of CXCR3-negative and CXCR3-positive naive CD8 T cells. cDNA libraries for TRB were generated by 5' RACE incorporating UMI labels. TCRdb reprocessed the 5' RACE reads and keeps a single row for each CDR3 protein, giving no DNA. The sample spans 130,000 to 150,000 distinct CDR3 sequences; the ten largest clones claim around 0.28%. Their specific antigens are unknown. Findings of the study overall: Researchers report that CXCR3-positive naive cells carry more hydrophobic TRB CDR3s than CXCR3-negative naive cells.

The sample taken for sequencing was naive CXCR3+ CD8+ T cells from blood. The subset was: CD45RO-CCR7+CD27+CD95- naive CD8+ T cells expressing CXCR3 (TNR3+). The receptors were gathered from a human donor in good health. Some clones in this sample may be carry-over from other donors' samples.

This chain connects TRBV5-1 to TRBJ2-2; TCRdb indicates TRBD1, and absent DNA this call remains unverified. The CDR3 loop spans 14 amino acids. Germline CDR1 and CDR2: SGHRS and YFSETQ. The CDR3 region is CATTRGLDTGELFF.

This chain links TRBV20-1 with TRBJ2-7; TCRdb selects TRBD1, and the lack of DNA leaves this call unchecked. Germline V lookup: CDR1 DFQATT, CDR2 SNEGSKA (reference sequence). This CDR3 has 15 amino acids. CDR3 sequence reads: CSARTGATSSYEQYF.

The CDR3 here is CASSLMPGFDEQYF. This chain links TRBV7-3 with TRBJ2-7; TCRdb proposes TRBD1, but this gene call is untestable without DNA. In germline, CDR1 is SGHTA, CDR2 FQGTGA. The CDR3 length is 14 residues.

V and J are TRBV7-9 and TRBJ2-1. CDR3 length equals 16 residues. Germline-derived CDR1 and CDR2 are SEHNR and FQNEAQ (reference sequence). CDR3 residues: CASSLQPSKFDNEQFF.

J is TRBJ1-5 and V is TRBV12-3 or TRBV12-4. This CDR3 contains 15 residues. The CDR3 here is CASSFGPYSNQPQHF.

This sequence joins TRBV28 and TRBJ2-7; TCRdb selects TRBD1, and the lack of DNA leaves this call unchecked. The CDR3 runs 15 residues. The germline gives CDR1 MDHEN, CDR2 SYDVKM. The CDR3 region is CASSIRTARSYEQYF.

This rearrangement joins TRBV12-3 or TRBV12-4 to TRBJ1-2; no DNA is available, so the TRBD1 call from TCRdb remains unchecked. The CDR3 totals 14 residues. CDR3 residues: CASSFTGTNYGYTF.

The J gene is TRBJ2-2, the V gene TRBV29-1; TCRdb calls TRBD1, which cannot be checked without DNA. CDR3 length: 13 residues. The germline CDR1 and CDR2 sequences are SQVTM and ANQGSEA. The CDR3 region is CSVATGATGELFF.

The J gene is TRBJ1-5, the V gene TRBV10-3; TCRdb calls TRBD1, which cannot be checked without DNA. Germline V gives CDR1 ENHRY, CDR2 SYGVKD. The CDR3 is 15 amino acids. The CDR3 spells CAISPDRDSNQPQHF.

V gene TRBV29-1 combines with J gene TRBJ2-7; TCRdb returns TRBD2, unconfirmable since there is no DNA. Germline values: CDR1 SQVTM, CDR2 ANQGSEA. The CDR3 extends over 15 amino acids. CDR3 in amino acids: CSVELGTNDNYEQYF.

The V call is TRBV28, the J call TRBJ2-1; lacking DNA, the TRBD1 call made by TCRdb goes unchecked. The CDR3 loop spans 12 amino acids. Looked up from germline, CDR1 is MDHEN and CDR2 is SYDVKM. The CDR3 spells CASSPRGHEQFF.

The chain has TRBV5-1 and TRBJ2-1; TCRdb designates TRBD1, a call that cannot be tested without DNA. Germline loops: CDR1 SGHRS, CDR2 YFSETQ. The CDR3 sequence is 15 residues long. The CDR3 reads CASSLEGPGTYEQYF.

The chain has TRBV7-6 and TRBJ2-7; absent DNA, TCRdb's TRBD1 call cannot be checked. Germline CDR1 and CDR2: SGHVS and FNYEAQ. There are 15 residues in the CDR3. The CDR3 here is CASSTRTGETYEQYF.

V and J are TRBV13 and TRBJ2-5; TCRdb gives TRBD2 as the D gene, but with no DNA this cannot be confirmed. This CDR3 comprises 14 residues. CDR1 is PRHDT, CDR2 FYEKMQ, per germline (reference sequence). The CDR3 loop reads CASSSRDWQETQYF.

This rearrangement joins TRBV7-9 to TRBJ1-2. In germline, CDR1 is SEHNR, CDR2 FQNEAQ (reference sequence). This CDR3 comprises 16 residues. The CDR3 region is CASSLNTRPELYGYTF.

CDR3 in amino acids: CSVWGGEAAHRTDTQYF. V gene TRBV29-1 combines with J gene TRBJ2-3. The CDR3 loop spans 17 amino acids. Germline lookup yields CDR1 SQVTM and CDR2 ANQGSEA.

The chain is built from TRBV27 and TRBJ2-7; there is no DNA to check the TCRdb D call of TRBD2. The CDR3 loop spans 14 amino acids. CDR1 and CDR2 (germline): MNHEY, SMNVEV (reference sequence). CDR3 protein: CASSLGTSVYEQYF.

This chain uses TRBV19 with TRBJ1-3. There are 13 residues in the CDR3. The V gene's germline CDR1 is LNHDA and CDR2 SQIVND (reference sequence). CDR3 in amino acids: CASSPTRSDTIYF. Full variable domain (remainder filled in from reference TRBV19 and TRBJ1-3): DGGITQSPKYLFRKEGQNVTLSCEQNLNHDAMYWYRQDPGQGLRLIYYSQIVNDFQKGDIAEGYSVSREKKESFPLTVTSAQKNPTAFYLCASSPTRSDTIYFGEGSWLTVV.

V and J are TRBV12-3 or TRBV12-4 and TRBJ1-2. This CDR3 contains 14 residues. The CDR3: CASSPNGYIYGYTF.

This chain joins TRBV19 and TRBJ1-1. This CDR3 is 15 amino acids long. Germline CDR1 and CDR2: LNHDA and SQIVND (reference sequence). The CDR3 is CASSIGGAWNTEAFF.